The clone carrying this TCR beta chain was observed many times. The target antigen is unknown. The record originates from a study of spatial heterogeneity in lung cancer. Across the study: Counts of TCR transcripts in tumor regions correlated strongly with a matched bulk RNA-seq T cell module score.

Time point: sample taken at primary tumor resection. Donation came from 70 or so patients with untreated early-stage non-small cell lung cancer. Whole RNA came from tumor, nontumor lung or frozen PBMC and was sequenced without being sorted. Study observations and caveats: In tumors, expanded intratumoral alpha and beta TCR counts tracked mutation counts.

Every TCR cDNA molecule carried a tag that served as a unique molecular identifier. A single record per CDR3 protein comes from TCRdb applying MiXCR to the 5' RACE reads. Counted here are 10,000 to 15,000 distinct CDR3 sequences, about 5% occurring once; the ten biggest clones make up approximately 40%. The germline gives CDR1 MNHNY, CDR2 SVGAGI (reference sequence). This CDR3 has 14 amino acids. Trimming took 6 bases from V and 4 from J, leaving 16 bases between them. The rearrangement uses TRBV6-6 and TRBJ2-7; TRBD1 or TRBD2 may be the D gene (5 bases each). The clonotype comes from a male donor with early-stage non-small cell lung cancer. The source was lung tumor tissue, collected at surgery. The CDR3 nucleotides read TGTGCCAGCAGCGGGCAGGGAGTTAATTACGAGCAGTACTTC. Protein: CASSGQGVNYEQYF.